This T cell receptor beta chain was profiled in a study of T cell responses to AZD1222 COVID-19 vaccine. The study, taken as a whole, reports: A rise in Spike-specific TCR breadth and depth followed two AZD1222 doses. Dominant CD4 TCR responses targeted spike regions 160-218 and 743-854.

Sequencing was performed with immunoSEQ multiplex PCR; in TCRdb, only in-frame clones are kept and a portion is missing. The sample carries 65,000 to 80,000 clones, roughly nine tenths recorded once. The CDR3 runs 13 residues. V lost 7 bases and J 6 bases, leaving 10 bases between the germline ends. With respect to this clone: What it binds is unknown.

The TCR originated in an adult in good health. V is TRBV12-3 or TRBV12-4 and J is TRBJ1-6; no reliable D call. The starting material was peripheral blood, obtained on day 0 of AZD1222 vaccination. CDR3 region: CASMKQINSPLHF. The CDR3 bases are TGTGCCAGCATGAAGCAGATTAATTCACCCCTCCACTTT.